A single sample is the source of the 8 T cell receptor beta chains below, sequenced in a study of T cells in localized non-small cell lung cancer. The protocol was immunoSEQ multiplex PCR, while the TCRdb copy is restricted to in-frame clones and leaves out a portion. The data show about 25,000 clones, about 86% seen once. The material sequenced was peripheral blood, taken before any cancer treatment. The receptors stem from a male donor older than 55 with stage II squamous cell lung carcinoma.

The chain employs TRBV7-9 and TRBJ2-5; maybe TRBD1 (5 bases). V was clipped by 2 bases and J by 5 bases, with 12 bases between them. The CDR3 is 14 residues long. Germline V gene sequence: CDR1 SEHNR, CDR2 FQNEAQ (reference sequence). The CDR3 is CASSLSQGLETQYF. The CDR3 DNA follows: TGTGCCAGCAGCTTATCTCAGGGTTTGGAGACCCAGTACTTC.

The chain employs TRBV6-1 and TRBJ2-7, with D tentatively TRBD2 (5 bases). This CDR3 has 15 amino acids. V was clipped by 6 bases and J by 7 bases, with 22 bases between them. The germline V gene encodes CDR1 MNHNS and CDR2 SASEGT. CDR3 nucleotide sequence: TGTGCCAGCAGCCGGTCAGGTAAGGCCGGGGTTGAGCAGTACTTC. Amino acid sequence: CASSRSGKAGVEQYF.

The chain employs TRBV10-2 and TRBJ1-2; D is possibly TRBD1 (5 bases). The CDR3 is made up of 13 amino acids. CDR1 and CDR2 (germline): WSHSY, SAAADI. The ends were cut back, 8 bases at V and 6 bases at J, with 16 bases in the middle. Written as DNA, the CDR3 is TGCGCCAGCTGGGGGATCCGGGGAGATGGCTACACCTTC. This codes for CASWGIRGDGYTF.

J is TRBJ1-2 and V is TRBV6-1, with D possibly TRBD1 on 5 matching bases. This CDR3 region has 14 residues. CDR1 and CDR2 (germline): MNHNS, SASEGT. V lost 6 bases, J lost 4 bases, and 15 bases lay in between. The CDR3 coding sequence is TGTGCCAGCAGCCCCATCGGGGGAATCTATGGCTACACCTTC. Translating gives CASSPIGGIYGYTF.

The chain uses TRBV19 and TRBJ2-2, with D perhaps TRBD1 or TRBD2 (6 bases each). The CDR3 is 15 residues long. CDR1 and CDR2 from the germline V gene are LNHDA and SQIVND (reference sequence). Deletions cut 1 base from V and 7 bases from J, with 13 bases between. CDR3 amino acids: CASSIVGGKNGELFF. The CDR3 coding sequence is TGTGCCAGTAGTATAGTGGGGGGCAAGAACGGGGAGCTGTTTTTT.

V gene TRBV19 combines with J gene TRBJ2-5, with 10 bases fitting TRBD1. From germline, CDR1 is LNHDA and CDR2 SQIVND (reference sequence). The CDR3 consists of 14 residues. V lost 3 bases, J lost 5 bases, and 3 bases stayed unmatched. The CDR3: CASSMTGGRETQYF. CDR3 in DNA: TGTGCCAGTAGTATGACAGGGGGCAGGGAGACCCAGTACTTC.

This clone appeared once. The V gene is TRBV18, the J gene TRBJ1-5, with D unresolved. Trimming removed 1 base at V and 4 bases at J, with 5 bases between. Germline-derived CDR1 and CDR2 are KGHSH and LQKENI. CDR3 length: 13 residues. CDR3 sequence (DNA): TGTGCCAGCTCACCACAAGGGAATCAGCCCCAGCATTTT. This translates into CASSPQGNQPQHF.

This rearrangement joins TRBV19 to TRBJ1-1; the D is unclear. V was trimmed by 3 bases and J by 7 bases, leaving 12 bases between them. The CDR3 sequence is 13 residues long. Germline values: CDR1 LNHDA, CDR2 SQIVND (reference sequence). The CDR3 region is CASSILSVGEAFF. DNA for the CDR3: TGTGCCAGTAGTATCTTGTCCGTTGGTGAAGCTTTCTTT.